This T cell receptor beta chain was identified during a study of shared clonotypes between healthy human individuals. General study results and limits: Only blood underwent sampling, and tissue repertoires likely differ.

From germline, CDR1 is SQVTM and CDR2 ANQGSEA. The ends lost 7 bases at V and 2 bases at J; junction bases unmatched: 2. CDR3 length equals 12 residues. To note about this clone: No antigen is known for it.

Genomic DNA belonging to each subset was distributed in equal measure over several immunoSEQ plates. Authors' processing steps: ImmunoSEQ supplied junction-only sequences lacking quality scores, so filtering was different. TCRdb's table, derived via immunoSEQ multiplex PCR, lists solely in-frame clones and lacks some. V, J and clone size reflect that table, while D and trimming were determined from the DNA. The profile covers some 500,000 clones, with about 96% appearing a single time and around 0.067% taken by the ten largest. This rearrangement joins TRBV29-1 to TRBJ1-3, with TRBD1 matching 7 bases. The specimen was naive CD4+ T cells sorted from blood. Subset meaning: CD45RA+ positively selected. The receptor comes from a woman in her 30s in good health. The CDR3 bases are TGCAGCGCGACAGGGCCTGGAAACACCATATATTTT. This codes for CSATGPGNTIYF.